These T cell receptor beta chains were read from a single sample in a study of blood T cell repertoires in COVID-19. TCRdb keeps only in-frame clones here, not all; method: immunoSEQ multiplex PCR. The table shows roughly 200,000 clones, with roughly 73% occurring only once. Material: peripheral blood. These receptors were collected from an elderly woman with active or convalescent COVID-19. CDR3s include the opening cysteine and the closing phenylalanine or tryptophan. Each record gives: V gene, D gene, clone size, J gene, CDR3 protein, CDR3 DNA. The D gene is left open where the match is weak. Where a row states a size, it is once, few, many or the class of an expanded clone; other rows omit it.

>TRBV27|TRBD1|.|TRBJ1-4
CASSLLGQGDEKLFF
TGTGCCAGCAGTTTATTGGGACAGGGTGATGAAAAACTGTTTTTT
>TRBV12-2|.|few|TRBJ1-1
CASPGGHTEAFF
TGTGCAAGTCCGGGGGGGCACACTGAAGCTTTCTTT
>TRBV5-1|.|.|TRBJ2-3
CASSFRSSRTDTQYF
TGCGCCAGCAGCTTCAGATCGTCCCGCACAGATACGCAGTATTTT
>TRBV7-2|TRBD1|.|TRBJ1-4
CASSQQGAREKLFF
TGTGCCAGCAGCCAACAGGGGGCGCGTGAAAAACTGTTTTTT
>TRBV5-1|.|.|TRBJ1-1
CASSLERGAEAFF
TGCGCCAGCAGCTTGGAACGGGGGGCTGAAGCTTTCTTT
>TRBV2|.|few|TRBJ1-3
CASRRSGTLSGNTIYF
TGTGCCAGCAGGCGCAGCGGGACACTCTCTGGAAACACCATATATTTT
>TRBV6-6|TRBD1|.|TRBJ1-1
CASSWGQMNTEAFF
TGTGCCAGCAGTTGGGGACAGATGAACACTGAAGCTTTCTTT
>TRBV5-1|.|few|TRBJ1-1
CASSSLGGALDTEAFF
TGCGCCAGCAGCTCCCTCGGAGGGGCCCTGGACACTGAAGCTTTCTTT
>TRBV19|TRBD1|.|TRBJ1-4
CATGTVNEKLFF
TGTGCCACTGGGACAGTAAATGAAAAACTGTTTTTT
>TRBV6-5|TRBD1|.|TRBJ1-2
CASSMTGLDGYTF
TGTGCCAGCAGCATGACAGGGCTCGATGGCTACACCTTC
>TRBV5-1|.|.|TRBJ2-2
CASGQNALNTGELFF
TGCGCCAGCGGACAAAACGCGCTCAACACCGGGGAGCTGTTTTTT
>TRBV5-5|TRBD1|.|TRBJ1-1
CASSSGDRLPGAFF
TGTGCCAGCAGCTCCGGGGACAGGCTCCCAGGGGCTTTCTTT
>TRBV7-6|.|.|TRBJ2-7
CASSLGSPSSYEQYF
TGTGCCAGCAGCTTAGGTAGTCCTTCCTCCTACGAGCAGTACTTC
>TRBV5-1|.|.|TRBJ2-1
CASISQGQNGGPTYNEQFF
TGCGCCAGCATCTCCCAGGGGCAGAACGGGGGGCCTACCTACAATGAGCAGTTCTTC
>TRBV27|.|.|TRBJ2-7
CASSSGRPSSYEQYF
TGTGCCAGCAGTTCCGGGAGACCTAGCTCCTACGAGCAGTACTTC
>TRBV25-1|.|.|TRBJ1-5
CASSVGENQPQHF
TGTGCCAGCAGTGTTGGGGAGAATCAGCCCCAGCATTTT
>TRBV5-1|.|once|TRBJ1-6
CASSLGGFKDSPLHF
TGCGCCAGCAGTCTGGGGGGGTTCAAGGATTCACCCCTCCACTTT
>TRBV11-3|.|.|TRBJ1-3
CASSLDFNTISGNTIYF
TGTGCCAGCAGCTTAGATTTCAACACCATTTCTGGAAACACCATATATTTT
>TRBV11-2|.|.|TRBJ1-2
CASSRDRGGAYGYTF
TGTGCCAGCAGTAGAGATCGGGGGGGGGCCTATGGCTACACCTTC
>TRBV24-1|TRBD1|.|TRBJ2-3
CATSAQDRGVDTQYF
TGTGCCACCAGTGCCCAGGACAGGGGGGTAGATACGCAGTATTTT
>TRBV6-5|.|.|TRBJ1-2
CASSHNYGYTF
TGTGCCAGCAGCCATAACTATGGCTACACCTTC
>TRBV7-2|.|.|TRBJ1-2
CASSLASDYGYTF
TGTGCCAGCAGCTTAGCGTCAGACTATGGCTACACCTTC
>TRBV6-6|.|.|TRBJ1-1
CASGPGNTEAFF
TGTGCCAGCGGGCCAGGAAACACTGAAGCTTTCTTT
>TRBV7-2|.|.|TRBJ1-1
CASSPSREYTEAFF
TGTGCCAGCAGCCCGAGCCGGGAGTACACTGAAGCTTTCTTT
>TRBV7-6|.|once|TRBJ1-4
CASSLVVGQEGEKLFF
TGTGCCAGCAGCTTAGTTGTTGGCCAGGAGGGTGAAAAACTGTTTTTT
>TRBV23-1|.|.|TRBJ2-2
CASSGLTNTGELFF
TGCGCCAGCAGTGGACTGACGAACACCGGGGAGCTGTTTTTT
>TRBV7-9|TRBD1|.|TRBJ2-4
CASSLAQGNIQYF
TGTGCCAGCAGCTTAGCACAGGGGAACATTCAGTACTTC